Listed here are 16 T cell receptor beta chains from one sample, sequenced in a study of post-analysis software for immune sequencing data. Unique molecular identifiers tagged the TCR beta cDNA libraries. TCRdb ran MiXCR on the PCR reads and lists one entry per CDR3 protein. In the table there are more than 450,000 distinct CDR3 sequences, approximately 31% of which are singletons. Findings of the study overall: Five TRBV segments were more frequent in patients than controls; TRBV5-6, TRBV5-1 and TRBV20-1 belonged to this group.

The antigens for these receptors are not known. Sequenced sample: blood. Every receptor here comes from a girl between 2 and 17 years old with multiple sclerosis.

The chain couples TRBV7-2 to TRBJ1-6, with 9 bases that match TRBD1. The CDR3 extends over 16 amino acids. Germline V lookup: CDR1 SGHTA, CDR2 FQGNSA. V shed 5 bases, J shed 6 bases, and the junction held 8 bases outside the gene matches. The CDR3 nucleotides read TGTGCCAGCAGCCCCGGGACAGGGCTGGGTAATTCACCCCTCCACTTT. Protein product: CASSPGTGLGNSPLHF. The full variable domain, its missing parts supplied by reference TRBV7-2 and TRBJ1-6, is GAGVSQSPSNKVTEKGKDVELRCDPISGHTALYWYRQSLGQGLEFLIYFQGNSAPDKSGLPSDRFSAERTGGSVSTLTIQRTQQEDSAVYLCASSPGTGLGNSPLHFGNGTRLTVT.

This clonotype was counted a few times. The V call is TRBV20-1, the J call TRBJ2-3, with unresolved D. The CDR3 length is 12 residues. V lost 3 bases and J 3 bases, leaving 7 bases between the germline ends. Germline CDR1 and CDR2: DFQATT and SNEGSKA (reference sequence). CDR3 region: CSASVPTDTQYF. The CDR3 coding sequence is TGCAGTGCTAGTGTGCCTACAGATACGCAGTATTTT.

V is TRBV5-1 and J is TRBJ1-2; D may be TRBD1 (5 bases). The V and J ends lost 0 bases and 6 bases respectively, with 12 bases between them. Germline CDR1 is SGHRS and CDR2 is YFSETQ. The CDR3 loop spans 14 amino acids. CDR3 protein: CASSLGQGWNGYTF. The CDR3 bases are TGCGCCAGCAGCTTGGGGCAGGGTTGGAATGGCTACACCTTC.

This chain uses TRBV7-9 with TRBJ1-2, with a possible D match to TRBD1 (5 bases). The CDR3 contains 14 residues. The V gene lost 0 bases and the J gene lost 13 bases, with 18 bases spanning the gap. The germline V gene has CDR1 SEHNR and CDR2 FQNEAQ (reference sequence). CDR3 nucleotide sequence: TGTGCCAGCAGCTTAGCGAGGGGTCCCGGGGCCGTCACCTTC. Its translation is CASSLARGPGAVTF.

J is TRBJ2-5 and V is TRBV5-1; tentative D call: TRBD2 (7 bases). Germline CDR1 SGHRS, CDR2 YFSETQ. The V end was cut by 5 bases, the J end by 4 bases, with 15 bases between. This CDR3 is 14 amino acids long. CDR3 residues: CASSLSGEGETQYF. CDR3 DNA: TGCGCCAGCAGTCTTTCAGGGGAGGGAGAGACCCAGTACTTC.

The chain has TRBV4-2 and TRBJ1-2; D not resolved. The V and J ends lost 3 bases and 6 bases respectively, with 20 bases between them. This CDR3 comprises 16 residues. Germline CDR1 is LGHNA and CDR2 is YNFKEQ. CDR3 region: CASSQYRVVAINGYTF. The CDR3 bases are TGTGCCAGCAGCCAGTATAGGGTAGTAGCGATAAATGGCTACACCTTC.

This chain uses TRBV13 with TRBJ1-6, with D perhaps matching TRBD1 (6 bases). The ends were cut back, 3 bases at V and 10 bases at J, with 16 bases in the middle. From germline, CDR1 is PRHDT and CDR2 FYEKMQ (reference sequence). The CDR3 runs to 15 residues. CDR3 sequence: CASSLGAAMGSPLHF. The DNA of the CDR3 is TGTGCCAGCAGCTTGGGGGCCGCGATGGGCTCACCCCTCCACTTT.

This clonotype was observed a few times. This chain connects TRBV5-1 to TRBJ2-3, with 10 bases identical to TRBD1. Trimming cost V 4 bases and J 5 bases; bases outside gene matches: 4. The germline V gene has CDR1 SGHRS and CDR2 YFSETQ. The CDR3 runs 14 residues. The CDR3 sequence: CASSLGDRGDTQYF. CDR3 in DNA: TGCGCCAGCAGCCTGGGGGACAGGGGAGATACGCAGTATTTT.

Turning to this clonotype: An end of the junction differs from the germline gene, which may be a read error. The chain employs TRBV10-3 and TRBJ2-7; 14 bases are a match to TRBD2. TRBJ2-5 matches the DNA end more closely, so the J call is doubtful. The V gene's germline CDR1 is ENHRY and CDR2 SYGVKD. The CDR3 is 16 amino acids. The CDR3 reads CATSGTSGGLGETQYF. Here the CDR3 DNA reads TGTGCCACCAGTGGGACTAGCGGGGGCCTCGGGGAGACCCAGTACTTC.

Only a few counts were recorded for this clonotype. The CDR3 protein is CASSLALVWETQYF. In DNA form, the CDR3 reads TGTGCCAGCAGCTTAGCCCTGGTCTGGGAGACCCAGTACTTC. This sequence joins TRBV7-9 and TRBJ2-5; D gene uncertain. Germline-derived CDR1 and CDR2 are SEHNR and FQNEAQ (reference sequence). Trimming removed 0 bases at V and 5 bases at J, with 10 bases between. The CDR3 is made up of 14 amino acids.

As regards this clonotype: Germline is not matched at one junction end, which may reflect a read error. This chain uses TRBV29-1 with TRBJ1-2; D perhaps matches TRBD1 (6 bases). The CDR3 covers 13 residues. The germline CDR1 and CDR2 sequences are SQVTM and ANQGSEA. CDR3 nucleotides: TGCAGTGCCCCCCAGGGGTTGGACTATGGCTACATCTTC. Residues: CSAPQGLDYGYIF.

The CDR3 coding sequence is TGTGCCAGCAGCGGCCCCCACCCTCTAGGGAGCACAGATACGCAGTATTTT. Protein: CASSGPHPLGSTDTQYF. This chain links TRBV6-1 with TRBJ2-3; D gene uncertain. Germline V CDR1 and CDR2: MNHNS, SASEGT. This CDR3 has 17 amino acids. Trimming removed 6 bases at V and 0 bases at J, with 19 bases between.

This clonotype was detected a few times. The V and J genes are TRBV12-3 or TRBV12-4 and TRBJ1-1; D is perhaps TRBD1 (5 bases). Trimming took off 5 bases at V and 6 bases at J, with 13 bases between the two ends. The CDR3 runs 13 residues. The CDR3 DNA reads as TGTGCCAGCAGTCCTTTCGCGACAGCTGAAGCTTTCTTT. Protein: CASSPFATAEAFF.

This clonotype occurred once. The genes are TRBV11-2 and TRBJ2-1; 8 bases are a match to TRBD2. Looked up from germline, CDR1 is SGHAT and CDR2 is FQNNGV. The CDR3 spans 15 residues. The ends lost 3 bases at V and 5 bases at J; junction bases unmatched: 6. CDR3 in amino acids: CASSLRLAGHNEQFF. DNA of the CDR3: TGTGCCAGCAGCTTGAGGCTAGCGGGCCACAATGAGCAGTTCTTC.

At least ten counts were recorded for this clonotype. V usage is TRBV5-6 and J usage is TRBJ2-1; TRBD2 agrees at 9 bases. The ends lost 4 bases at V and 4 bases at J; junction bases unmatched: 9. Germline CDR1 reads SGHDT; CDR2 reads YYEEEE. The CDR3 has 16 amino acids. CDR3 protein: CASSRERGGDYNEQFF. CDR3 nucleotides: TGTGCCAGCAGCAGGGAACGCGGGGGGGATTACAATGAGCAGTTCTTC.

The rearrangement joins TRBV28 to TRBJ1-5; the D gene is possibly TRBD1 (5 bases). The CDR3 sequence is 14 residues long. V dropped 8 bases and J dropped 0 bases, with 11 bases sitting between them. CDR1 MDHEN and CDR2 SYDVKM come from the germline V gene. CDR3 amino acids: CASRREYSNQPQHF. CDR3 DNA: TGTGCCAGCCGCAGGGAATATAGCAATCAGCCCCAGCATTTT.